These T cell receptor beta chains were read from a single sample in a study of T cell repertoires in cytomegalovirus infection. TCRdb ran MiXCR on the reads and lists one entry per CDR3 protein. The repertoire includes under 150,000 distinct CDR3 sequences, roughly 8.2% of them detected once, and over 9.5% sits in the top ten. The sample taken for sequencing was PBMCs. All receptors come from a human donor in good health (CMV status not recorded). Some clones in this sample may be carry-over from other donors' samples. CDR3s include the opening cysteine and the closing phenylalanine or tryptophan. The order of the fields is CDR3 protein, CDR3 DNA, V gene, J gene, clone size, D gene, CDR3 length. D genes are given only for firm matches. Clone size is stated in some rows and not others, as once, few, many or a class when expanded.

CDR3 protein: CSASQEMHRVHF
CDR3 DNA: TGCAGTGCTAGCCAAGAAATGCACCGGGTCCACTTT
V gene: TRBV20-1
J gene: TRBJ1-6
clone size: many
D gene: -
CDR3 length: 12

CDR3 protein: CASSQDPLASSPLHF
CDR3 DNA: TGCGCCAGCAGCCAAGATCCGCTCGCGAGTTCACCCCTCCACTTT
V gene: TRBV4-1
J gene: TRBJ1-6
clone size: many
D gene: -
CDR3 length: 15

CDR3 protein: CASSLVAGGLNNEKLFF
CDR3 DNA: TGTGCCAGCAGCTTAGTGGCAGGGGGCTTGAATAATGAAAAACTGTTTTTT
V gene: TRBV11-2
J gene: TRBJ1-4
clone size: many
D gene: TRBD1
CDR3 length: 17

CDR3 protein: CATSDYPRTTDTGELFF
CDR3 DNA: TGTGCCACCAGTGATTACCCCAGGACTACGGACACCGGGGAGCTGTTTTTT
V gene: TRBV24-1
J gene: TRBJ2-2
clone size: few
D gene: -
CDR3 length: 17

CDR3 protein: CASSLPSDQETQYF
CDR3 DNA: TGTGCCAGCAGTTTGCCTAGCGACCAAGAGACCCAGTACTTC
V gene: TRBV12-3/TRBV12-4
J gene: TRBJ2-5
clone size: many
D gene: -
CDR3 length: 14

CDR3 protein: CATFEETNTEAFF
CDR3 DNA: TGTGCCACCTTCGAAGAGACGAACACTGAAGCTTTCTTT
V gene: TRBV2
J gene: TRBJ1-1
clone size: few
D gene: -
CDR3 length: 13

CDR3 protein: CSPRDSYNEQFF
CDR3 DNA: TGCAGCCCCCGGGACTCGTACAATGAGCAGTTCTTC
V gene: TRBV29-1
J gene: TRBJ2-1
clone size: -
D gene: -
CDR3 length: 12

CDR3 protein: CASGLGGSEQYF
CDR3 DNA: TGTGCTAGTGGACTAGGTGGAAGCGAGCAGTACTTC
V gene: TRBV12-5
J gene: TRBJ2-7
clone size: many
D gene: -
CDR3 length: 12

CDR3 protein: CSVELAVGHEQFF
CDR3 DNA: TGCAGCGTTGAACTCGCGGTCGGGCATGAGCAGTTCTTC
V gene: TRBV29-1
J gene: TRBJ2-1
clone size: -
D gene: -
CDR3 length: 13

CDR3 protein: CASSLDVIGTGELFF
CDR3 DNA: TGTGCCAGCAGCTTAGACGTTATTGGGACCGGGGAGCTGTTTTTT
V gene: TRBV7-8
J gene: TRBJ2-2
clone size: many
D gene: -
CDR3 length: 15

CDR3 protein: CASSPLENYGYTF
CDR3 DNA: TGTGCCAGCTCACCACTCGAAAACTATGGCTACACCTTC
V gene: TRBV18
J gene: TRBJ1-2
clone size: few
D gene: -
CDR3 length: 13

CDR3 protein: CSARSATEAFF
CDR3 DNA: TGCAGTGCTAGATCGGCGACAGAAGCTTTCTTT
V gene: TRBV20-1
J gene: TRBJ1-1
clone size: few
D gene: -
CDR3 length: 11

CDR3 protein: CAISGDPNSPLHF
CDR3 DNA: TGTGCCATCAGTGGGGACCCTAATTCACCCCTCCACTTT
V gene: TRBV10-3
J gene: TRBJ1-6
clone size: -
D gene: -
CDR3 length: 13

CDR3 protein: CASSIVQSYSNTGELFF
CDR3 DNA: TGTGCCAGTAGTATAGTGCAGAGCTACTCGAACACCGGGGAGCTGTTTTTT
V gene: TRBV19
J gene: TRBJ2-2
clone size: many
D gene: -
CDR3 length: 17

CDR3 protein: CSVTGTGYGYTF
CDR3 DNA: TGCAGCGTAACCGGGACAGGGTATGGCTACACCTTC
V gene: TRBV29-1
J gene: TRBJ1-2
clone size: -
D gene: TRBD1
CDR3 length: 12

CDR3 protein: CASSSSITGTIYTDTQYF
CDR3 DNA: TGTGCCAGCAGTTCGAGCATCACCGGGACTATCTACACAGATACGCAGTATTTT
V gene: TRBV27
J gene: TRBJ2-3
clone size: many
D gene: TRBD2
CDR3 length: 18

CDR3 protein: CASSYRGTGDRVPLHF
CDR3 DNA: TGTGCCAGCAGTTACCGAGGGACAGGGGATCGGGTACCCCTCCACTTT
V gene: TRBV6-2/TRBV6-3
J gene: TRBJ1-6
clone size: many
D gene: TRBD1
CDR3 length: 16

CDR3 protein: CATSREPGKYNEQFF
CDR3 DNA: TGTGCCACCAGCAGAGAACCGGGGAAATACAATGAGCAGTTCTTC
V gene: TRBV15
J gene: TRBJ2-1
clone size: -
D gene: -
CDR3 length: 15

CDR3 protein: CASSRDRGTDTQYF
CDR3 DNA: TGTGCCAGCAGCCGGGACAGGGGCACAGATACGCAGTATTTT
V gene: TRBV7-3
J gene: TRBJ2-3
clone size: many
D gene: TRBD1
CDR3 length: 14

CDR3 protein: CASSLVTGTTGEQYF
CDR3 DNA: TGTGCCAGCAGTTTAGTTACGGGGACTACGGGTGAGCAGTACTTC
V gene: TRBV27
J gene: TRBJ2-7
clone size: many
D gene: TRBD2
CDR3 length: 15

CDR3 protein: CASSLTGTGELFF
CDR3 DNA: TGTGCCAGCAGCTTGACGGGTACCGGGGAGCTGTTTTTT
V gene: TRBV7-2
J gene: TRBJ2-2
clone size: many
D gene: -
CDR3 length: 13

CDR3 protein: CASSQGLQETQYF
CDR3 DNA: TGTGCCAGCAGCCAGGGACTCCAAGAGACCCAGTACTTC
V gene: TRBV7-6
J gene: TRBJ2-5
clone size: many
D gene: -
CDR3 length: 13

CDR3 protein: CASSLPVPTDTQYF
CDR3 DNA: TGTGCCAGCAGTTTGCCGGTCCCCACAGATACGCAGTATTTT
V gene: TRBV12-3/TRBV12-4
J gene: TRBJ2-3
clone size: many
D gene: -
CDR3 length: 14

CDR3 protein: CASSFGGGNTGELFF
CDR3 DNA: TGTGCCAGCAGTTTCGGCGGGGGGAACACCGGGGAGCTGTTTTTT
V gene: TRBV12-3/TRBV12-4
J gene: TRBJ2-2
clone size: many
D gene: TRBD2
CDR3 length: 15

CDR3 protein: CASSLALGQAAVNEQFF
CDR3 DNA: TGTGCCAGCAGCTTAGCTCTTGGACAGGCTGCGGTGAATGAGCAGTTCTTC
V gene: TRBV7-3
J gene: TRBJ2-1
clone size: many
D gene: TRBD1
CDR3 length: 17

CDR3 protein: CASSPPWGRGGRALGEQFF
CDR3 DNA: TGTGCCAGCAGTCCGCCATGGGGTCGCGGGGGAAGGGCATTGGGTGAGCAGTTCTTC
V gene: TRBV12-3/TRBV12-4
J gene: TRBJ2-1
clone size: many
D gene: TRBD2
CDR3 length: 19

CDR3 protein: CASSPGLAGDRETQYF
CDR3 DNA: TGTGCCAGCAGCCCCGGACTAGCGGGGGATCGGGAGACCCAGTACTTC
V gene: TRBV4-2
J gene: TRBJ2-5
clone size: few
D gene: TRBD2
CDR3 length: 16

CDR3 protein: CASSQSSGGAGDTQYF
CDR3 DNA: TGTGCCAGCAGCCAAAGTAGCGGGGGGGCTGGAGATACGCAGTATTTT
V gene: TRBV7-2
J gene: TRBJ2-3
clone size: many
D gene: TRBD2
CDR3 length: 16

CDR3 protein: CASSLDLAQNEQYF
CDR3 DNA: TGTGCCAGCAGCTTAGACCTAGCCCAGAACGAGCAGTACTTC
V gene: TRBV7-8
J gene: TRBJ2-7
clone size: many
D gene: -
CDR3 length: 14

CDR3 protein: CASSLQGVSSTDTQYF
CDR3 DNA: TGTGCCAGCAGCTTACAGGGGGTTTCTAGCACAGATACGCAGTATTTT
V gene: TRBV7-6
J gene: TRBJ2-3
clone size: many
D gene: TRBD1
CDR3 length: 16

CDR3 protein: CASSNRQGGNEQYF
CDR3 DNA: TGTGCCAGCAGTAACAGACAGGGCGGCAACGAGCAGTACTTC
V gene: TRBV2
J gene: TRBJ2-7
clone size: -
D gene: TRBD1
CDR3 length: 14